Presented here are 21 T cell receptor beta chains from one specimen sequenced in a study of beta chain features in type 1 diabetes. As every portion of the isolated RNA was reverse transcribed, the sequencing read expressed TCRB transcripts. Sequenced by immunoSEQ multiplex PCR; TCRdb stores in-frame clones only, minus some. The data show roughly 170,000 clones, about 13% seen once. The source material was central memory CD4+ T cells from blood. The receptors here all came from a woman aged 18-30 years in good health.

The rearrangement links TRBV18 to TRBJ2-7, with D unresolved. Trimming removed 2 bases at V and 3 bases at J, with 5 bases between. The CDR3 covers 12 residues. Germline lookup yields CDR1 KGHSH and CDR2 LQKENI. For the CDR3, the DNA is TGTGCCAGCTCACCAGTAGACTACGAGCAGTACTTC. Translated: CASSPVDYEQYF.

The chain is built from TRBV10-3 and TRBJ2-5; 8 nucleotides align to TRBD1. This CDR3 has 16 residues. Germline V gene data show CDR1 as ENHRY and CDR2 as SYGVKD. Trimming at V came to 0 bases and at J to 2 bases, leaving 5 bases not matched to a gene. The CDR3 DNA reads as TGTGCCATCAGTGAGTCATTGACAGGGGTTCAAGAGACCCAGTACTTC. Translated: CAISESLTGVQETQYF.

This clone was found a few times. Different DNA sequences within this sample yield the same CDR3. V and J are TRBV7-2 and TRBJ1-2, with 9 bases identical to TRBD1. The CDR3 loop spans 15 amino acids. V lost 4 bases to trimming and J lost 1 base; unmatched junction nucleotides: 4. CDR1 is SGHTA, CDR2 FQGNSA, per germline. CDR3: CASSSPDRGNYGYTF. The CDR3 DNA is TGTGCCAGCAGCTCCCCGGACAGGGGTAACTATGGCTACACCTTC.

This clone was counted between two and nine times. This chain connects TRBV7-7 to TRBJ2-7; the match to TRBD1 covers 9 bases. The V and J ends lost 4 bases and 2 bases, in that order; junction bases with no gene match: 3. Germline CDR1 SSHAT, CDR2 FNYEAQ (reference sequence). The CDR3 covers 14 residues. The CDR3 DNA sequence: TGTGCCAGCAGCTCGGGGACAGGGACCTACGAGCAGTACTTC. Its protein product is CASSSGTGTYEQYF.

This clone was seen a few times. The chain couples TRBV9 to TRBJ2-3; 8 nucleotides align to TRBD2. The V and J ends lost 4 bases and 6 bases, in that order; junction bases with no gene match: 7. This CDR3 is built from 14 residues. Germline values: CDR1 SGDLS, CDR2 YYNGEE. The CDR3 DNA reads as TGTGCCAGCAGCCTCGGGGGGGTAGCGGATACGCAGTATTTT. Protein product: CASSLGGVADTQYF.

In its sample, this clone was seen a few times. V usage is TRBV7-9 and J usage is TRBJ2-3, with D possibly TRBD2 on 7 matching bases. Trimming removed 5 bases from V and 1 base from J, with 16 bases in between. The V gene's germline CDR1 is SEHNR and CDR2 FQNEAQ (reference sequence). This CDR3 has 16 residues. Here the CDR3 DNA reads TGTGCCAGCAGCCCAGTAGGGGGAGGGCGCACAGATACGCAGTATTTT. It translates to CASSPVGGGRTDTQYF.

The chain carries TRBV5-6 and TRBJ2-5, with 10 bases aligning to TRBD1. In germline, CDR1 is SGHDT, CDR2 YYEEEE. V dropped 4 bases and J dropped 2; count of bases not matched to a gene: 8. CDR3 size: 16 residues. CDR3 amino acids: CASSPGQGSLQETQYF. In DNA form, the CDR3 reads TGTGCCAGCAGCCCGGGACAGGGGTCATTACAAGAGACCCAGTACTTC. Complete variable domain (other parts from reference TRBV5-6 and TRBJ2-5): DAGVTQSPTHLIKTRGQQVTLRCSPKSGHDTVSWYQQALGQGPQFIFQYYEEEERQRGNFPDRFSGHQFPNYSSELNVNALLLGDSALYLCASSPGQGSLQETQYFGPGTRLLVL.

This clone was seen a handful of times. Sequence at one end of the junction differs from germline and may be a read error. This chain links TRBV9 with TRBJ2-5; D may be TRBD1 (6 bases). Germline V gene sequence: CDR1 SGDLS, CDR2 YYNGEE. The CDR3 covers 15 residues. CDR3 region: CASSPTPRGQGTQYF. The DNA of the CDR3 is TGTGCCAGCAGCCCCACCCCCCGGGGACAAGGGACCCAGTACTTC.

The chain uses TRBV2 and TRBJ2-3; TRBD2 is a possible D gene (6 bases). Trimming took off 6 bases at V and 8 bases at J, with 24 bases between the two ends. CDR1 SNHLY and CDR2 FYNNEI come from the germline V gene. The CDR3 is 16 residues long. The CDR3 sequence is CASSEQSASVRGTQYF. CDR3 sequence (DNA): TGTGCCAGCAGCGAACAATCGGCTAGCGTGAGGGGTACGCAGTATTTT.

This clone turned up a few times. The chain uses TRBV10-3 and TRBJ2-1, with 13 bases fitting TRBD2. Germline trimming cut 4 bases from V and 8 bases from J; bases unmatched to any gene: 8. CDR1 is ENHRY and CDR2 is SYGVKD in the germline V gene. There are 16 residues in the CDR3. The CDR3, as DNA: TGTGCCATCAGTGGGACTAGCGGGAGTGAGGGCGATGAGCAGTTCTTC. It codes for CAISGTSGSEGDEQFF.

The chain joins TRBV11-3 to TRBJ2-7, with D maybe TRBD2 (5 bases). The germline V gene has CDR1 SGHNT and CDR2 YENEEA. Trimming left V 0 bases short and J 2 bases short, with 11 bases between. This CDR3 is 15 amino acids long. The CDR3 DNA reads as TGTGCCAGCAGCTTAGATTTACTAGTCACCTACGAGCAGTACTTC. Amino acid sequence: CASSLDLLVTYEQYF.

This clone has just a few counts. The CDR3 region is CSVATLSYEQYF. The CDR3 DNA reads as TGCAGCGTTGCGACATTATCCTACGAGCAGTACTTC. The gene calls are TRBV29-1 and TRBJ2-7, with unresolved D. The V end was cut by 4 bases, the J end by 1 base, with 8 bases between. Germline CDR1 and CDR2: SQVTM and ANQGSEA. The CDR3 has 12 residues.

V gene TRBV11-2 combines with J gene TRBJ2-5; 9 bases map to TRBD1. The germline CDR1 and CDR2 sequences are SGHAT and FQNNGV. V lost 5 bases to trimming and J lost 5 bases; unmatched junction nucleotides: 3. The CDR3 is made up of 13 amino acids. The DNA for the CDR3 is TGTGCCAGCAGCACAGACAGGGGGGAGACCCAGTACTTC. Protein: CASSTDRGETQYF.

CDR3 in amino acids: CASSLETASYNEQFF. CDR3 DNA: TGCGCCAGCAGCTTGGAGACTGCTTCCTACAATGAGCAGTTCTTC. The chain uses TRBV5-1 and TRBJ2-1; D remains unclear. The CDR3 runs 15 residues. V was pared by 0 bases and J by 1 base, with 8 bases between. The germline CDR1 and CDR2 sequences are SGHRS and YFSETQ.

The chain joins TRBV7-6 to TRBJ2-1; 7 nucleotides agree with TRBD2. The V gene end was trimmed by 7 bases and the J gene end by 7 bases; junction bases not matched to a gene: 10. The CDR3 length is 14 residues. Germline CDR1 is SGHVS and CDR2 is FNYEAQ. The DNA for the CDR3 is TGTGCCAGCATCCAAGACCCAGCGGGAAATGAGCAGTTCTTC. Translated: CASIQDPAGNEQFF.

The chain employs TRBV5-1 and TRBJ2-7; tentative D call: TRBD2 (5 bases). The length of the CDR3 is 15 residues. Between the trimmed V and J ends, which lost 3 bases and 0 bases, there was a span of 13 bases. Germline V gene lookup returns CDR1 SGHRS and CDR2 YFSETQ. DNA of the CDR3: TGCGCCAGCAGCTCGGAGGTTTTCAGCTCCTACGAGCAGTACTTC. Protein: CASSSEVFSSYEQYF. Complete variable domain (other parts from reference TRBV5-1 and TRBJ2-7): KAGVTQTPRYLIKTRGQQVTLSCSPISGHRSVSWYQQTPGQGLQFLFEYFSETQRNKGNFPGRFSGRQFSNSRSEMNVSTLELGDSALYLCASSSEVFSSYEQYFGPGTRLTVT.

This clone was found a few times. The chain links TRBV11-2 to TRBJ1-3, with D unclear. Deletions cut 6 bases from V and 0 bases from J, with 12 bases between. Germline lookup yields CDR1 SGHAT and CDR2 FQNNGV. The CDR3 covers 15 residues. The CDR3 region is CASSLGDLSGNTIYF. CDR3 in DNA: TGTGCCAGCAGTCTCGGGGATCTCTCTGGAAACACCATATATTTT.

A few counts support this clone. This rearrangement joins TRBV28 to TRBJ2-1, with 9 bases identical to TRBD2. With 5 bases clipped from V and 4 bases from J, the junction kept 9 bases outside the gene matches. Germline V CDR1 and CDR2: MDHEN, SYDVKM. The CDR3 runs 16 residues. The CDR3 loop is CASSPHSGSGYNEQFF. CDR3 coding DNA: TGTGCCAGCAGTCCCCATAGCGGGAGTGGATACAATGAGCAGTTCTTC.

This clone was seen a handful of times. The V gene is TRBV6-1, the J gene TRBJ1-2; the match to TRBD1 covers 7 bases. The CDR3 loop spans 15 amino acids. V shed 5 bases, J shed 2 bases, and the junction held 8 bases outside the gene matches. Germline lookup yields CDR1 MNHNS and CDR2 SASEGT. The CDR3 sequence is CASSIRDRFNYGYTF. CDR3 sequence (DNA): TGTGCCAGCAGTATTAGGGACAGATTCAACTATGGCTACACCTTC.

The chain combines TRBV29-1 with TRBJ1-3, with 8 nucleotides matching TRBD1. V was clipped by 3 bases and J by 4 bases; unmatched bases: 5. The germline V gene encodes CDR1 SQVTM and CDR2 ANQGSEA. The CDR3 is 14 residues long. Here the CDR3 reads CSVDVDRAGNTIYF. In DNA form, the CDR3 reads TGCAGCGTTGATGTGGACAGGGCCGGAAACACCATATATTTT.

V gene TRBV27 combines with J gene TRBJ1-5; D gene ambiguous. Germline CDR1 reads MNHEY; CDR2 reads SMNVEV (reference sequence). The CDR3 is 15 amino acids. V lost 4 bases to trimming and J lost 2 bases, with 12 bases between them. The CDR3 protein is CASSYEGEGNQPQHF. The CDR3 DNA is TGTGCCAGCAGTTACGAGGGTGAGGGCAATCAGCCCCAGCATTTT.